This note documents a single T cell receptor (beta chain) sequence. The data were obtained in a study of blood T cell repertoires in COVID-19. Study summary: Italy, Spain and the United States were the sources of the convalescent and acute COVID-19 samples. Sources were T cells, B-cell-depleted T cells, or PBMCs; the material itself was cDNA or gDNA.

Original data processing: Quantification of nucleated cells was approximated via reference gene primer amplification. The repertoire was sequenced with immunoSEQ multiplex PCR; TCRdb's copy has only in-frame clones and lacks some. Clonal size and the V and J genes are those of that table, whereas D and trimming came from the DNA. This sample yields about 130,000 clones, of which roughly 88% are seen a single time; about a tenth belongs to the top ten. The CDR3 has 15 residues. The ends lost 2 bases at V and 7 bases at J; junction bases unmatched: 7. In germline, CDR1 is MGHDK, CDR2 SYGVNS. The sequence came from a man between 50 and 59 years old with acute or convalescent COVID-19. This sequence joins TRBV25-1 and TRBJ1-3, with 8 bases identical to TRBD1. Input material: peripheral blood. CDR3 in DNA: TGTGCCAGCAGTGAAATAGGACAGGGTGCGAACACCATATATTTT. Its protein product is CASSEIGQGANTIYF.